This T cell receptor (beta chain) was profiled in a study of T cells in narcolepsy. As for the study in general: Healthy controls were enrolled alongside patients with narcolepsy type 1 or type 2.

A note on this clone: As yet, its antigen is unknown.

Study observations and caveats: HCRT-specific and TRIB2-specific autoreactive clonotypes appeared among same-patient CSF and blood CD4+ clonotypes. Blood of same and different patients, but not healthy controls, reportedly held recurring autoreactive clonotypes. Autoreactive clone sequences were missing from some blood memory CD4+ repertoires.

CDR1 is SGHVS and CDR2 is FNYEAQ in the germline V gene. Between the trimmed V and J ends, which lost 4 bases and 6 bases, there was a span of 15 bases. The CDR3 has 15 amino acids. The repertoire was sequenced with immunoSEQ multiplex PCR; TCRdb's copy has only in-frame clones and lacks some. The sample consists of 25,000 to 30,000 clones, around 87% of them appearing once. The chain is built from TRBV7-6 and TRBJ2-2; D unresolved. Sequenced input: memory (CD45RA-) CD4+ T cells from blood. This receptor was obtained from a human donor in good health. The CDR3 is CASSSRSSGAGELFF. For the CDR3, the DNA is TGTGCCAGCAGCTCCCGGAGCTCTGGAGCCGGGGAGCTGTTTTTT.